This entry describes one T cell receptor (beta chain). The sample comes from a study of control samples from healthy donors and cancer patients. Profiled with immunoSEQ multiplex PCR; TCRdb holds only in-frame clones, not every one. Here the sample spans some 200,000 clones, just under 95% being singletons. The CDR3 spans 15 residues. The germline CDR1 and CDR2 sequences are SGDLS and YYNGEE. J gave up 3 bases and V 3 bases, and 7 bases lay outside the gene matches. V usage is TRBV9 and J usage is TRBJ2-7; 9 bases agree with TRBD1. The clonotype comes from a man aged 50-59 years in good health. Sequenced material: blood. The CDR3 DNA reads as TGTGCCAGCAGCGCCGGGACAGGGACACTCTACGAGCAGTACTTC. Its protein product is CASSAGTGTLYEQYF. The full variable domain, with the rest looked up from reference TRBV9 and TRBJ2-7, is DSGVTQTPKHLITATGQRVTLRCSPRSGDLSVYWYQQSLDQGLQFLIQYYNGEERAKGNILERFSAQQFPDLHSELNLSSLELGDSALYFCASSAGTGTLYEQYFGPGTRLTVT.